Below are 5 T cell receptor beta chains sequenced from a single sample in a study of T cell responses to AZD1222 COVID-19 vaccine. Sequenced by immunoSEQ multiplex PCR; TCRdb stores in-frame clones only, minus some. The data contain about 200,000 clones, just over 90% of them singletons. The sequencing used peripheral blood, collected 28 days after the second dose of the MenACWY control vaccine. The receptors come from an adult who received the MenACWY meningococcal vaccine as a control.

The chain is built from TRBV11-1 and TRBJ2-7; TRBD2 is a possible D gene (7 bases). Looked up from germline, CDR1 is SGHAT and CDR2 is FQDESV (reference sequence). CDR3 size: 15 residues. With 5 bases removed from V and 2 bases from J, the gap between germline ends came to 16 bases. CDR3 sequence reads: CASSRGAGAPYEQYF. DNA of the CDR3: TGTGCCAGCAGCCGAGGGGCGGGGGCCCCCTACGAGCAGTACTTC.

This CDR3 is CASSHFPGVPEAFF. In nucleotides, the CDR3 is TGTGCCAGCAGCCATTTCCCAGGGGTCCCTGAAGCTTTCTTT. The V gene is TRBV11-1, the J gene TRBJ1-1; tentative D call: TRBD1 (6 bases). V gave up 5 bases and J gave up 6 bases, with 16 bases separating them. CDR3 size: 14 residues. Looked up from germline, CDR1 is SGHAT and CDR2 is FQDESV (reference sequence).

This clone was detected once. The chain links TRBV5-1 to TRBJ1-5, with D unclear. The CDR3 extends over 14 amino acids. V lost 2 bases and J 2 bases, leaving 8 bases between the germline ends. Germline CDR1 is SGHRS and CDR2 is YFSETQ. CDR3 DNA sequence: TGCGCCAGCAGCTTCGACTACGGCAATCAGCCCCAGCATTTT. Translated: CASSFDYGNQPQHF. Combining the CDR3 with reference TRBV5-1 and TRBJ1-5 gives the whole variable domain KAGVTQTPRYLIKTRGQQVTLSCSPISGHRSVSWYQQTPGQGLQFLFEYFSETQRNKGNFPGRFSGRQFSNSRSEMNVSTLELGDSALYLCASSFDYGNQPQHFGDGTRLSIL.

This chain joins TRBV6-4 and TRBJ1-2, with 7 nucleotides matching TRBD1. J lost 8 bases, V lost 0 bases, and 9 bases had no gene match. CDR1 is MRHNA, CDR2 SNTAGT, per germline. The length of the CDR3 is 15 residues. The CDR3 loop reads CASSDSVGTGAGYTF. The CDR3 nucleotides are TGTGCCAGCAGTGACTCGGTGGGAACAGGGGCCGGCTACACCTTC.

The V gene is TRBV15, the J gene TRBJ2-3; D is undetermined. The germline gives CDR1 LNHNV, CDR2 YYDKDF (reference sequence). Trimming took off 0 bases at V and 3 bases at J, with 10 bases between the two ends. The CDR3 is 15 amino acids. The CDR3 bases are TGTGCCACCAGCAGAGATTTCGCAGGAACAGATACGCAGTATTTT. It translates to CATSRDFAGTDTQYF.